The subject of this entry is one T cell receptor (beta chain). Antigen: not known. Researchers ran the PCR with 60 Vbeta and 13 Jbeta primers. Assay: immunoSEQ multiplex PCR; the TCRdb copy retains only in-frame clones and omits some. The sample has approximately 160,000 clones, around 77% seen once; the top ten hold roughly 0.99%. Healthy bone marrow donors made up the donor group. When sampled, the donors appeared nominally healthy, though they likely had unrecorded immune exposures. This sample was taken from a study of cytomegalovirus exposure and HLA in healthy donors. Points from the study as a whole: It was reported that TCR beta sequences correctly inferred the HLA-A and HLA-B alleles for most subjects. Generally TCR sequences proved uncommon, though certain public TCRs appeared in numerous donors.

Trimming took 0 bases from V and 5 from J, leaving 11 bases between them. The CDR3 covers 14 residues. The germline gives CDR1 SGHKS, CDR2 YYEKEE (reference sequence). This rearrangement joins TRBV5-5 to TRBJ2-5, with D possibly being TRBD1 (6 bases). Sequencing input: PBMCs. The TCR comes from a woman aged 40 to 55 in good health and CMV-seronegative. CDR3 in DNA: TGTGCCAGCAGCTTGGGTCAGGGGATGGAGACCCAGTACTTC. Protein: CASSLGQGMETQYF.